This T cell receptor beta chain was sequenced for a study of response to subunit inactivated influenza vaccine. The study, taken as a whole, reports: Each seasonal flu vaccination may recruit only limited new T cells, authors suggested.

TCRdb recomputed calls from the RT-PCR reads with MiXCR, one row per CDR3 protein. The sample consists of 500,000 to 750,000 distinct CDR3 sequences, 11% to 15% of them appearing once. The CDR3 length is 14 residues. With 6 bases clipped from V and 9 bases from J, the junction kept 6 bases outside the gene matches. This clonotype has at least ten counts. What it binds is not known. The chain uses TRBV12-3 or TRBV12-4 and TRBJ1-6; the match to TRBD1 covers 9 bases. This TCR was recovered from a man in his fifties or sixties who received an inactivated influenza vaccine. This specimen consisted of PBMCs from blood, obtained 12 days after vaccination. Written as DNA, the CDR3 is TGTGCCAGCAGGCGGGGACAGGGAAGTTCACCCCTCCACTTT. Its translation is CASRRGQGSSPLHF.